This T cell receptor beta chain was recovered during a study of control samples from healthy donors and cancer patients (dated by TCRdb to between 2020 and 2021). The library was generated by the immunoSEQ multiplex PCR assay. TCRdb holds this immuneACCESS table with in-frame rearrangements only. Some clones are missing; in checked studies, unresolved V genes explain under half, and the rest has no known cause. The sample table records 100,000 or so clones; roughly 90% of these occur just once. In total, the top ten clones hold around 0.9% of the sample. The germline V gene encodes CDR1 MNHEY and CDR2 SMNVEV (reference sequence). Trimming removed 2 bases from V and 5 bases from J, leaving 12 bases between the germline ends. Including the terminal cysteine and phenylalanine, the CDR3 comprises 14 residues. Only the CDR3 DNA stays, 42 bases, in frame from base 1. Comments on this clone: Its antigen remains unidentified. No qualities accompany the bases; no much larger clone lies one base away.

The sequencing sample was made of blood. The chain is made from TRBV27 and TRBJ1-2, with TRBD1 as a weak D call on 5 bases. The TCR originated in a woman in her 30s in good health. The DNA reads as follows: TGTGCCAGCAGTTTAAACAGGCCTGGATATGGCTACACCTTC. The translation is CASSLNRPGYGYTF.